One and the same sample provided the 7 T cell receptor beta chains below, sequenced in a study of shared clonotypes between healthy human individuals. Using immunoSEQ multiplex PCR, the repertoire was profiled, and TCRdb retains in-frame clones only, with some absent. The sample contains about 1.1 million clones, about 72% of which appear only once. Sequenced input: memory CD4+ T cells from PBMCs. Subset here: CD45RA-negative fraction. The receptors originated from a young man in good health. Some clones in this sample may be carry-over from other donors' samples.

The rearrangement joins TRBV28 to TRBJ2-1, with 11 bases identical to TRBD2. Germline trimming cut 4 bases from V and 10 bases from J; bases unmatched to any gene: 6. CDR1 is MDHEN, CDR2 SYDVKM, per germline. This CDR3 region has 14 residues. This CDR3 is CASSSPSGRREQFF. CDR3 sequence (DNA): TGTGCCAGCAGTTCCCCTAGCGGGAGGAGAGAGCAGTTCTTC. The full variable domain, in which reference TRBV28 and TRBJ2-1 provide the parts outside the CDR3, is DVKVTQSSRYLVKRTGEKVFLECVQDMDHENMFWYRQDPGLGLRLIYFSYDVKMKEKGDIPEGYSVSREKKERFSLILESASTNQTSMYLCASSSPSGRREQFFGPGTRLTVL.

V is TRBV6-5 and J is TRBJ2-1, with 7 bases that match TRBD1. V lost 6 bases to trimming and J lost 8 bases; unmatched junction nucleotides: 4. Germline CDR1 reads MNHEY; CDR2 reads SVGAGI. CDR3 length: 12 residues. The CDR3 here is CASRDRVHEQFF. DNA of the CDR3: TGTGCCAGCAGAGACAGGGTACATGAGCAGTTCTTC.

The chain employs TRBV5-1 and TRBJ2-2; D is possibly TRBD1 (5 bases). This CDR3 spans 16 amino acids. V was pared by 7 bases and J by 4 bases, with 20 bases between. Per the germline V gene, CDR1 is SGHRS and CDR2 is YFSETQ. The CDR3 region is CASEGYAGSVTGELFF. CDR3 DNA: TGCGCCAGCGAAGGCTATGCAGGGTCGGTCACCGGGGAGCTGTTTTTT.

The chain recombines TRBV5-4 with TRBJ2-1; 9 bases agree with TRBD2. Germline V lookup: CDR1 SGHNT, CDR2 YYREEE (reference sequence). This CDR3 has 15 amino acids. V lost 4 bases, J lost 6 bases, and 8 bases stayed unmatched. The CDR3 reads CASSPLLAGINEQFF. The CDR3 DNA reads TGTGCCAGCAGCCCTCTTCTAGCGGGAATCAATGAGCAGTTCTTC.

This clone was seen a handful of times. The chain combines TRBV5-6 with TRBJ1-2; D ambiguous. Germline CDR1 and CDR2: SGHDT and YYEEEE. This CDR3 comprises 17 residues. The V gene lost 0 bases and the J gene lost 2 bases, with 17 bases spanning the gap. The CDR3 nucleotides are TGTGCCAGCAGCTTGGCCGGCCGGCTTCGAGCGAACTATGGCTACACCTTC. Residues: CASSLAGRLRANYGYTF.

CDR3 sequence (DNA): TGTGCCAGCAGTGAAGCGGGGACAGACCAAGAGACCCAGTACTTC. This encodes CASSEAGTDQETQYF. J is TRBJ2-5 and V is TRBV6-1; 7 nucleotides agree with TRBD1. The ends lost 0 bases at V and 0 bases at J; junction bases unmatched: 1. This CDR3 comprises 15 residues. Germline V gives CDR1 MNHNS, CDR2 SASEGT.

J is TRBJ2-5 and V is TRBV7-3; 9 nucleotides agree with TRBD1. Germline CDR1 reads SGHTA; CDR2 reads FQGTGA. This CDR3 has 16 residues. V lost 3 bases to trimming and J lost 4 bases; unmatched junction nucleotides: 9. The chain's CDR3 is CASSLFAGQGRETQYF. DNA of the CDR3: TGTGCCAGCAGCTTGTTTGCTGGACAGGGGAGAGAGACCCAGTACTTC.